This T cell receptor (beta chain) was recovered during a study of blood T cell repertoires in COVID-19. Study at large: Sites across the United States, Italy and Spain contributed samples from acute and convalescent COVID-19.

Trimming at V came to 5 bases and at J to 5 bases, leaving 14 bases not matched to a gene. Germline CDR1 LNHDA, CDR2 SQIVND (reference sequence). CDR3 length equals 17 residues. Some clones are missing from TCRdb's copy, which holds only in-frame ones; the method was immunoSEQ multiplex PCR. The sample lists 70,000 or so clones, about nine tenths occurring once. The chain carries TRBV19 and TRBJ2-5; TRBD1 aligns across 10 bases. This clonotype was sampled from a woman under 30 with acute or convalescent COVID-19. The specimen sequenced was peripheral blood. Written as DNA, the CDR3 is TGTGCCAGTAGTCCTACTCGAGGACAGGGGGAGAGGGAGACCCAGTACTTC. This encodes CASSPTRGQGERETQYF.